One sample yielded the 19 T cell receptor beta chains listed below, sequenced in a study of cytomegalovirus exposure and HLA in healthy donors. A multiplex PCR was run with 60 Vbeta primers and 13 Jbeta primers. Sequencing used immunoSEQ multiplex PCR; TCRdb keeps in-frame clones, though not all of them. This table has 150,000 to 200,000 clones, roughly 80% appearing once. Input material: PBMCs. These receptors were collected from a woman aged 50 to 60 in good health and CMV-seronegative.

V usage is TRBV6-1 and J usage is TRBJ2-5, with D possibly matching TRBD1 (5 bases). Looked up from germline, CDR1 is MNHNS and CDR2 is SASEGT. The CDR3 is 14 amino acids. Trimming removed 7 bases at V and 5 bases at J, with 17 bases between. CDR3 region: CASTARALSETQYF. The CDR3 coding sequence is TGTGCCAGCACCGCCAGGGCCCTCAGCGAGACCCAGTACTTC.

The rearrangement links TRBV6-5 to TRBJ1-2; D possibly corresponds to TRBD1 (6 bases). The CDR3 is 13 residues long. Germline V gene data show CDR1 as MNHEY and CDR2 as SVGAGI. Trimming took 4 bases from V and 4 from J, leaving 10 bases between them. Written as DNA, the CDR3 is TGTGCCAGCAGTTCGACAGGAACCTATGGCTACACCTTC. This translates into CASSSTGTYGYTF.

In regard to this clone: This specimen includes other DNA sequences encoding the same CDR3. J is TRBJ2-1 and V is TRBV6-1, with TRBD1 identical over 7 bases. The CDR3 length is 13 residues. J was trimmed by 7 bases and V by 4 bases; bases with no gene match: 4. Germline V CDR1 and CDR2: MNHNS, SASEGT. The CDR3 here is CASSGGTVNEQFF. In DNA, the CDR3 is TGTGCCAGCAGTGGAGGGACAGTTAATGAGCAGTTCTTC.

V and J are TRBV7-9 and TRBJ1-1, with TRBD1 identical over 8 bases. The germline gives CDR1 SEHNR, CDR2 FQNEAQ (reference sequence). The junction had 13 bases not matched to a gene; V was cut back by 5 bases and J by 5 bases. The length of the CDR3 is 16 residues. Written as DNA, the CDR3 is TGTGCCAGCAGCCACCGGACAGGGAGAGGCTTTACTGAAGCTTTCTTT. Residues: CASSHRTGRGFTEAFF.

J is TRBJ1-1 and V is TRBV19; D not resolved. CDR1 is LNHDA, CDR2 SQIVND, per germline (reference sequence). V shed 2 bases and J shed 8 bases, with 9 bases lying between them. CDR3 length equals 12 residues. CDR3 bases: TGTGCCAGTAGTATACGGAGGGCCGAAGCTTTCTTT. Translation: CASSIRRAEAFF. Full variable domain (rest looked up from reference TRBV19 and TRBJ1-1): DGGITQSPKYLFRKEGQNVTLSCEQNLNHDAMYWYRQDPGQGLRLIYYSQIVNDFQKGDIAEGYSVSREKKESFPLTVTSAQKNPTAFYLCASSIRRAEAFFGQGTRLTVV.

V and J are TRBV5-4 and TRBJ2-3; D is possibly TRBD1 (6 bases). Trimming cost V 0 bases and J 3 bases, with 8 bases left between them. This CDR3 is 14 amino acids long. The germline V gene has CDR1 SGHNT and CDR2 YYREEE (reference sequence). CDR3 protein: CASSLATGTDTQYF. DNA for the CDR3: TGTGCCAGCAGCTTGGCCACAGGGACAGATACGCAGTATTTT.

This rearrangement joins TRBV4-1 to TRBJ1-4; D is undetermined. V was cut by 2 bases and J by 0 bases, with 10 bases left in between. The CDR3 has 16 residues. Germline V gives CDR1 MGHRA, CDR2 YSYEKL. The CDR3 DNA is TGCGCCAGCAGCCAACTCGGCGGAACAACTAATGAAAAACTGTTTTTT. Protein sequence: CASSQLGGTTNEKLFF.

This sequence joins TRBV5-1 and TRBJ2-3; 7 bases match TRBD1. The germline V gene has CDR1 SGHRS and CDR2 YFSETQ. With 3 bases clipped from V and 4 bases from J, the junction kept 5 bases outside the gene matches. The CDR3 has 14 residues. The CDR3 region is CASSYGQAPDTQYF. DNA for the CDR3: TGCGCCAGCAGCTATGGACAGGCACCAGATACGCAGTATTTT.

This chain connects TRBV11-3 to TRBJ2-1, with 9 bases fitting TRBD2. V was clipped by 5 bases and J by 5 bases; unmatched bases: 13. In germline, CDR1 is SGHNT, CDR2 YENEEA. The CDR3 sequence is 17 residues long. The CDR3 is CASSPYGREGLNNEQFF. DNA for the CDR3: TGTGCCAGCAGCCCATATGGGCGGGAGGGCCTAAACAATGAGCAGTTCTTC.

This clone was detected once. V is TRBV27 and J is TRBJ2-1; 7 bases map to TRBD2. V lost 9 bases and J lost 3; bases outside the gene matches: 8. The CDR3 has 14 residues. Germline V gene lookup returns CDR1 MNHEY and CDR2 SMNVEV (reference sequence). The CDR3 DNA reads as TGTGCCAGTCGGGTGGGGGGGGGCTACAATGAGCAGTTCTTC. Translated, it gives CASRVGGGYNEQFF.

The chain employs TRBV7-9 and TRBJ1-3; D ambiguous. Trimming shortened V by 1 base and J by 3 bases, and 10 bases separated the two germline ends. The CDR3 is made up of 15 amino acids. Germline-derived CDR1 and CDR2 are SEHNR and FQNEAQ (reference sequence). Here the CDR3 DNA reads TGTGCCAGCAGCTTAGGGCCAGATATTGGAAACACCATATATTTT. Residues: CASSLGPDIGNTIYF.

The chain recombines TRBV4-1 with TRBJ1-2; D may be TRBD1 (6 bases). From germline, CDR1 is MGHRA and CDR2 YSYEKL. The CDR3 runs 11 residues. Trimming left V 4 bases short and J 6 bases short, with 6 bases between. The CDR3 nucleotides read TGCGCCAGCAGCCGACAGGATGGCTACACCTTC. Translation: CASSRQDGYTF.

The chain combines TRBV30 with TRBJ2-5; 9 nucleotides line up with TRBD1. Germline V lookup: CDR1 GTSNPN, CDR2 SVGIG (reference sequence). The CDR3 totals 15 residues. Germline trimming cut 7 bases from V and 5 bases from J; bases unmatched to any gene: 14. CDR3 nucleotides: TGTGCCTTCACCCGGGACAGGGCTTTAGTGGAGACCCAGTACTTC. Translation: CAFTRDRALVETQYF.

The chain carries TRBV6-1 and TRBJ2-1, with TRBD1 matching 7 bases. Germline V gives CDR1 MNHNS, CDR2 SASEGT. The CDR3 covers 15 residues. V trimming: 8 bases; J trimming: 0 bases; junction bases outside the gene matches: 7. CDR3 sequence: CASGQKGASYNEQFF. The DNA of the CDR3 is TGTGCCAGCGGACAAAAGGGGGCCTCCTACAATGAGCAGTTCTTC.

This rearrangement joins TRBV7-2 to TRBJ1-2, with D maybe TRBD1 (5 bases). The CDR3 totals 14 residues. V was shortened by 3 bases and J by 6 bases, with 14 bases between the two germline ends. The V gene's germline CDR1 is SGHTA and CDR2 FQGNSA. This CDR3 reads CASSFPLPRDGYTF. CDR3 in DNA: TGTGCCAGCAGCTTCCCCCTCCCCAGGGATGGCTACACCTTC.

The chain combines TRBV5-1 with TRBJ2-7; 9 nucleotides match TRBD1. The CDR3 sequence is 14 residues long. The V gene's germline CDR1 is SGHRS and CDR2 YFSETQ. The junction had 4 bases not matched to a gene; V was cut back by 4 bases and J by 2 bases. CDR3 bases: TGCGCCAGCAGCCGGGACAGGGCGACCTACGAGCAGTACTTC. Protein sequence: CASSRDRATYEQYF.

V gene TRBV27 combines with J gene TRBJ2-7; the match to TRBD2 covers 13 bases. Germline trimming cut 5 bases from V and 4 bases from J; bases unmatched to any gene: 5. Germline lookup yields CDR1 MNHEY and CDR2 SMNVEV (reference sequence). This CDR3 has 15 residues. Written as DNA, the CDR3 is TGTGCCAGCAGTCCCGGGACTAGCGGGGCTTACGAGCAGTACTTC. This encodes CASSPGTSGAYEQYF.

This clone turned up a few times. The V call is TRBV4-3, the J call TRBJ2-2; possibly TRBD1 for D (5 bases). CDR1 is LGHNA and CDR2 is YSLEER in the germline V gene. V shed 4 bases and J shed 6 bases, with 9 bases lying between them. The CDR3 loop spans 13 amino acids. CDR3 nucleotide sequence: TGCGCCAGCAGCCGCCGACAGTCCGGGGAGCTGTTTTTT. This gives the protein CASSRRQSGELFF.

The chain joins TRBV7-8 to TRBJ1-1; a possible D gene is TRBD1 (6 bases). Germline CDR1 SGHVS, CDR2 FQNEAQ. There are 15 residues in the CDR3. Trimming removed 3 bases at V and 0 bases at J, with 11 bases between. The CDR3 bases are TGTGCCAGCAGCTTGAGGGCAGGGGTGAACACTGAAGCTTTCTTT. Its protein product is CASSLRAGVNTEAFF. The full variable domain, with the rest looked up from reference TRBV7-8 and TRBJ1-1, is GAGVSQSPRYKVAKRGQDVALRCDPISGHVSLFWYQQALGQGPEFLTYFQNEAQLDKSGLPSDRFFAERPEGSVSTLKIQRTQQEDSAVYLCASSLRAGVNTEAFFGQGTRLTVV.